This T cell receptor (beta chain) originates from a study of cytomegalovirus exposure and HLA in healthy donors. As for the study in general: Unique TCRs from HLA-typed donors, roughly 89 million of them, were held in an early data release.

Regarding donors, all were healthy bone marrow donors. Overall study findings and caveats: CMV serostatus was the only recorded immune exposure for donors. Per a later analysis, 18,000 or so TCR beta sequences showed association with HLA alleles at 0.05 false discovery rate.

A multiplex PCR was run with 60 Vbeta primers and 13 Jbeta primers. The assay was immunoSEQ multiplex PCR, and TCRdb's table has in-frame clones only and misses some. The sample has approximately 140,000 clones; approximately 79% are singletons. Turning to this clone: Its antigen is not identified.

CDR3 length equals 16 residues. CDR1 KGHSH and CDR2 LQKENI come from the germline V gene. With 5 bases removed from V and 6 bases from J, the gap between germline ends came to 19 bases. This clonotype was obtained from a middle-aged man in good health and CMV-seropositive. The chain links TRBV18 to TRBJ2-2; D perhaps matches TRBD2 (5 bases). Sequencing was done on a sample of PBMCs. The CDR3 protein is CASSSRRGGNAGELFF. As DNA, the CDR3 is TGTGCCAGCTCATCACGCCGAGGAGGTAACGCCGGGGAGCTGTTTTTT.